This TCR beta chain was sequenced for a study of shared clonotypes between healthy human individuals. Original handling: ImmunoSEQ only sent back junction sequences with no quality scores, so filtering was done differently. The data were produced by immunoSEQ multiplex PCR, yet TCRdb's version contains in-frame clones alone and is incomplete. That table furnishes V, J and clone size, whereas the DNA furnished D and trimming. The profile covers about 2.2 million clones, with 93% appearing a single time and around 1.7% taken by the ten largest. Naive CD8 isolation took CD45RO-negative cells positively selected for CCR7 and excluded terminally differentiated effector memory CD45RA+ cells. Donors comprised only Caucasian adults living in Nashville, Tennessee. Sequencing was performed on naive CD8+ T cells from PBMCs. This TCR was sampled from a man between 18 and 35 years old in good health. Some clones in this sample may be carry-over from other donors' samples.

CDR3: CAWSHTSASTDTQYF. The CDR3 DNA is TGTGCCTGGAGTCACACTAGTGCTAGCACAGATACGCAGTATTTT. This sequence joins TRBV30 and TRBJ2-3; D may be TRBD2 (5 bases). Germline V lookup: CDR1 GTSNPN, CDR2 SVGIG (reference sequence). This CDR3 has 15 amino acids. Trimming took 2 bases from V and 0 from J, leaving 12 bases between them. Combining the CDR3 with reference TRBV30 and TRBJ2-3 gives the whole variable domain SQTIHQWPATLVQPVGSPLSLECTVEGTSNPNLYWYRQAAGRGLQLLFYSVGIGQISSEVPQNLSASRPQDRQFILSSKKLLLSDSGFYLCAWSHTSASTDTQYFGPGTRLTVL.